The source of this TCR beta chain is a study of regulatory T cells in long-lasting Graves disease. Study background: Newly diagnosed Graves' patients had taken antithyroid drugs under 3 months.

Researchers made TCR beta libraries by using iRepertoire HTBI primers and running Arm-PCR on CDR3 regions. TCRdb re-analysed the multiplex PCR reads in MiXCR, keeping a single row per CDR3 protein. The sample includes hundreds of thousands of distinct CDR3 sequences, about 15% of them seen just once. The sample's time point: newly diagnosed GD, antithyroid drugs for less than 3 months. Following extraction of RNA from PBMCs, that RNA was used to make the TCR library. CDR1 is SEHNR and CDR2 is FQNEAQ in the germline V gene (reference sequence). The CDR3 is made up of 15 amino acids, end residues included. Whole-study findings and limits: Newly diagnosed Graves' patients exceeded persistent ones in TCR diversity.

Turning to this clonotype: Its antigen remains unidentified. It may be a read error: a sequence one base away is much more abundant. This is likely a read error, given that the CDR3 carries no conserved phenylalanine or tryptophan at its end. It is unclear where the CDR3 begins or ends on the DNA, so no DNA is shown, and the CDR3 is as TCRdb lists it.

These same data were also listed under a study on T cells in Graves' hyperthyroidism and ophthalmopathy.

Here the sequenced sample was peripheral blood mononuclear cells (PBMCs), taken at new diagnosis, from a patient treated with antithyroid drugs. This sequence originates from a middle-aged woman with Graves disease. This chain links TRBV7-9 with TRBJ2-3; the D call of TRBD1 is as the table states it, not checked on the DNA. The CDR3 reads CASSFTFRVDETQYL.